These 4 T cell receptor beta chains were all obtained from the same sample, sequenced in a study of blood T cell repertoires in COVID-19. Assay used: immunoSEQ multiplex PCR; TCRdb lists only in-frame clones, some missing. The sample shows approximately 100,000 clones, about 75% of them seen only once. The sequenced sample was peripheral blood. These receptors all stem from an elderly man with acute or convalescent COVID-19.

This clone occurred a few times. The chain links TRBV6-1 to TRBJ2-5; 8 bases map to TRBD2. Germline-derived CDR1 and CDR2 are MNHNS and SASEGT. The CDR3 loop spans 15 amino acids. Unmatched junction bases numbered 8, after V lost 3 bases and J lost 5 bases. This CDR3 is CASSDLSGGRETQYF. The CDR3 DNA follows: TGTGCCAGCAGTGATTTGTCGGGGGGGCGGGAGACCCAGTACTTC.

V gene TRBV11-3 combines with J gene TRBJ1-5, with D tentatively TRBD1 (6 bases). This CDR3 region has 14 residues. Germline V gene sequence: CDR1 SGHNT, CDR2 YENEEA. The ends were cut back, 6 bases at V and 6 bases at J, with 15 bases in the middle. The chain's CDR3 is CASSSSGGCQPQHF. For the CDR3, the DNA is TGTGCCAGCAGTTCTAGCGGGGGCTGTCAGCCCCAGCATTTT.

CDR3 bases: TGTGCCAGCAGGGATCTAGCCGGAAAAGAGACCCAGTACTTC. It translates to CASRDLAGKETQYF. The gene calls are TRBV3-1 (or the pseudogene TRBV3-2) and TRBJ2-5, with D possibly being TRBD2 (5 bases). V gave up 6 bases and J gave up 3 bases, with 14 bases separating them. Per the germline V gene, CDR1 is LGHDT and CDR2 is YNNKEL (reference sequence). The CDR3 is 14 residues long.

This clone was detected a few times. The V call is TRBV4-3, the J call TRBJ2-1; TRBD2 matches 14 bases. The germline gives CDR1 LGHNA, CDR2 YSLEER. The ends lost 3 bases at V and 1 base at J; junction bases unmatched: 2. The CDR3 consists of 17 residues. CDR3 loop: CASSHGTSGSSYNEQFF. The CDR3 coding sequence is TGCGCCAGCAGCCACGGGACTAGCGGGAGTTCCTACAATGAGCAGTTCTTC.